Below are 14 T cell receptor beta chains sequenced from a single sample in a study of CD8 T cells in Susac syndrome. Random hexamers were used to reverse transcribe 0.5 to 1 ug of RNA. TCRdb re-derived calls from the immunoSEQ multiplex PCR reads in MiXCR, one entry per CDR3 protein. The table shows about 430,000 distinct CDR3 sequences, with 85% to 90% occurring only once. Sequenced sample: CD8+ T cells from PBMCs. The receptor set was obtained from a human donor with multiple sclerosis.

This chain uses TRBV30 with TRBJ2-1; the match to TRBD2 covers 12 bases. This CDR3 has 14 amino acids. J was trimmed by 7 bases and V by 5 bases; bases with no gene match: 6. Germline CDR1 GTSNPN, CDR2 SVGIG (reference sequence). The CDR3 reads CAWASGGAWNEQFF. The CDR3 nucleotides read TGTGCCTGGGCTAGCGGGGGGGCCTGGAATGAGCAGTTCTTC.

The chain employs TRBV6-2 or TRBV6-3 and TRBJ2-1; TRBD1 matches 7 bases. The CDR3 loop spans 14 amino acids. Germline V lookup: CDR1 MNHEY, CDR2 SVGEGT. V shed 4 bases, J shed 7 bases, and the junction held 7 bases outside the gene matches. The DNA for the CDR3 is TGTGCCAGCAGTTCCGGGACAGTGGAGAATGAGCAGTTCTTC. This codes for CASSSGTVENEQFF.

This chain uses TRBV18 with TRBJ2-1, with D uncertain. Deletions cut 0 bases from V and 9 bases from J, with 9 bases between. The CDR3 contains 13 residues. Per germline, CDR1 KGHSH and CDR2 LQKENI. The CDR3 here is CASSPPVMSEQFF. The CDR3 nucleotides are TGTGCCAGCTCACCACCTGTTATGAGTGAGCAGTTCTTC.

The chain combines TRBV19 with TRBJ1-5; D unclear. This CDR3 comprises 12 residues. Between the trimmed V and J ends, which lost 4 bases and 7 bases, there was a span of 8 bases. CDR1 and CDR2 (germline): LNHDA, SQIVND (reference sequence). This chain's CDR3 is CASSRMEQPQHF. CDR3 bases: TGTGCCAGTAGTAGGATGGAGCAGCCCCAGCATTTT. The whole variable domain, remainder taken from reference TRBV19 and TRBJ1-5, is DGGITQSPKYLFRKEGQNVTLSCEQNLNHDAMYWYRQDPGQGLRLIYYSQIVNDFQKGDIAEGYSVSREKKESFPLTVTSAQKNPTAFYLCASSRMEQPQHFGDGTRLSIL.

The chain employs TRBV9 and TRBJ1-1, with unresolved D. Per germline, CDR1 SGDLS and CDR2 YYNGEE. The CDR3 is 18 amino acids. The germline V and J ends were trimmed by 1 base and 5 bases, with 24 bases remaining between them. The chain's CDR3 is CASSVSPSAYSQWTEAFF. The DNA of the CDR3 is TGTGCCAGCAGCGTATCTCCTTCGGCATACTCTCAGTGGACTGAAGCTTTCTTT.

The rearrangement uses TRBV20-1 and TRBJ2-1, with D unclear. Germline CDR1 DFQATT, CDR2 SNEGSKA (reference sequence). CDR3 size: 15 residues. Trimming shortened V by 0 bases and J by 8 bases, and 17 bases separated the two germline ends. The CDR3 region has the DNA TGCAGTGCTAGAGATGACTCCCTGACATTTGATGAGCAGTTCTTC. Translated: CSARDDSLTFDEQFF.

The chain employs TRBV7-3 and TRBJ1-1; the match to TRBD1 covers 7 bases. From germline, CDR1 is SGHTA and CDR2 FQGTGA. The length of the CDR3 is 14 residues. V was clipped by 3 bases and J by 6 bases; unmatched bases: 7. CDR3 region: CASSLTGSGPEAFF. Here the CDR3 DNA reads TGTGCCAGCAGCTTGACAGGGTCGGGACCTGAAGCTTTCTTT.

This rearrangement joins TRBV19 to TRBJ1-1; 11 positions agree with TRBD1. Trimming at V came to 5 bases and at J to 6 bases, leaving 8 bases not matched to a gene. This CDR3 comprises 15 residues. The germline gives CDR1 LNHDA, CDR2 SQIVND (reference sequence). The DNA of the CDR3 is TGTGCCAGTAGTCCCTGGACAGGGGGCGCCTCTGAAGCTTTCTTT. The encoded protein is CASSPWTGGASEAFF.

The table lists this clonotype with a count of one. V and J are TRBV5-1 and TRBJ2-1; D uncertain. Looked up from germline, CDR1 is SGHRS and CDR2 is YFSETQ. Trimming took 1 base from V and 1 from J, leaving 6 bases between them. This CDR3 has 14 residues. The DNA of the CDR3 is TGCGCCAGCAGCTTGACGCAGTCCTACAATGAGCAGTTCTTC. Translation gives CASSLTQSYNEQFF. Full variable domain (missing parts from reference TRBV5-1 and TRBJ2-1): KAGVTQTPRYLIKTRGQQVTLSCSPISGHRSVSWYQQTPGQGLQFLFEYFSETQRNKGNFPGRFSGRQFSNSRSEMNVSTLELGDSALYLCASSLTQSYNEQFFGPGTRLTVL.

This rearrangement joins TRBV5-6 to TRBJ1-1; D is unresolved. The CDR3 contains 15 residues. The V end lost 5 bases, the J end lost 2 bases, and 16 bases lay between the germline ends. CDR1 is SGHDT and CDR2 is YYEEEE in the germline V gene. CDR3 DNA sequence: TGTGCCAGCAGAAGAGCCCCCGAGCAAAACACTGAAGCTTTCTTT. Residues: CASRRAPEQNTEAFF.

V gene TRBV6-5 combines with J gene TRBJ2-2; D is possibly TRBD1 (5 bases). Per the germline V gene, CDR1 is MNHEY and CDR2 is SVGAGI. The V end lost 2 bases, the J end lost 6 bases, and 13 bases lay between the germline ends. CDR3 length: 15 amino acids. The CDR3 region is CASSYGAAFAGELFF. The CDR3 DNA follows: TGTGCCAGCAGTTACGGGGCGGCGTTCGCCGGGGAGCTGTTTTTT.

J is TRBJ2-7 and V is TRBV3-1, with D perhaps given as TRBD1 or TRBD2 (5 bases each). With 1 base removed from V and 5 bases from J, the gap between germline ends came to 12 bases. This CDR3 is 14 amino acids long. Germline V gives CDR1 LGHDT, CDR2 YNNKEL (reference sequence). CDR3 in DNA: TGTGCCAGCAGCCAAGGGGGGAGAGGGAACGAGCAGTACTTC. Translation gives CASSQGGRGNEQYF.

This chain links TRBV13 with TRBJ2-3; D assignment may be TRBD1 or TRBD2 (5 bases each). Between the trimmed V and J ends, which lost 4 bases and 2 bases, there was a span of 13 bases. Germline CDR1 PRHDT, CDR2 FYEKMQ (reference sequence). The length of the CDR3 is 15 residues. The CDR3 is CASSSSGTTTDTQYF. CDR3 sequence (DNA): TGTGCCAGCAGCTCCTCGGGGACGACCACAGATACGCAGTATTTT.

The rearrangement uses TRBV4-1 and TRBJ2-1; D possibly corresponds to TRBD2 (5 bases). Germline V gives CDR1 MGHRA, CDR2 YSYEKL. Trimming pared 1 base from V and 4 bases from J, leaving 14 bases between. The CDR3 is 16 amino acids. The CDR3 sequence: CASSQAWPSGYNEQFF. In DNA form, the CDR3 reads TGCGCCAGCAGCCAAGCCTGGCCGTCGGGGTACAATGAGCAGTTCTTC.